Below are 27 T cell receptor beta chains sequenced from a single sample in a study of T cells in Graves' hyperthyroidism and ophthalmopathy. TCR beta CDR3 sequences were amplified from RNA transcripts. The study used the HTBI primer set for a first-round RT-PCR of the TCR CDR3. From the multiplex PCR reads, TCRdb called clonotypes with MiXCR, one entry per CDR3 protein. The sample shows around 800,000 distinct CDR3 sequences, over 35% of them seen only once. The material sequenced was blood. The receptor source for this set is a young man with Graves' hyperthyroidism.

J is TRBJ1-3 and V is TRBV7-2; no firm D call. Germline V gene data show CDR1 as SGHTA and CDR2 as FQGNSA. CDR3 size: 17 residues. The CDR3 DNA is TGTGCTAGTGGACCCCCTCCGGAGGGATTAGGTGGAAACACCATATATTTT. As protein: CASGPPPEGLGGNTIYF. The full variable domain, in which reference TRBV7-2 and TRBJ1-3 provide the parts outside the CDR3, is GAGVSQSPSNKVTEKGKDVELRCDPISGHTALYWYRQSLGQGLEFLIYFQGNSAPDKSGLPSDRFSAERTGGSVSTLTIQRTQQEDSAVYLCASGPPPEGLGGNTIYFGEGSWLTVV.

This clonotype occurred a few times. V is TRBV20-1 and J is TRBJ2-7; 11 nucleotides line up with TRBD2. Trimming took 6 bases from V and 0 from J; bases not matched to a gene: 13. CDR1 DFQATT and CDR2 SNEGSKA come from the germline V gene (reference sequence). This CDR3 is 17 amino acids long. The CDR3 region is CSAQGVRTSGRSYEQYF. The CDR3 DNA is TGCAGTGCCCAGGGCGTAAGGACTAGCGGGCGCTCCTACGAGCAGTACTTC.

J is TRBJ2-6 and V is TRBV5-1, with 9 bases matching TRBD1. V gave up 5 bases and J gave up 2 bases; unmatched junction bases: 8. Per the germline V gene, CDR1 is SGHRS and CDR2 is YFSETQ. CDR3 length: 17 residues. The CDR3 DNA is TGCGCCAGCAGAGAGAGGACAGGGGATCCTGGGGCCAACGTCCTGACTTTC. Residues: CASRERTGDPGANVLTF.

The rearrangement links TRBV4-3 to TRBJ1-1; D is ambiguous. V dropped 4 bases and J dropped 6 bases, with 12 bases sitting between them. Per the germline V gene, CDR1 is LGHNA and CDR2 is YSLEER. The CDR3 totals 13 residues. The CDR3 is CASSLSTEAEAFF. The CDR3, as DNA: TGCGCCAGCAGCCTATCGACTGAAGCTGAAGCTTTCTTT.

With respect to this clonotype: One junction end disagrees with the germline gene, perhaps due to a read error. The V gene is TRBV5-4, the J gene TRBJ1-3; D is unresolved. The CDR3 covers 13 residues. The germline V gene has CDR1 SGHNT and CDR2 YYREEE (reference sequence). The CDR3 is CASGLESGNTIYF. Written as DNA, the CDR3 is TGTGCCAGCGGCTTAGAGTCCGGAAACACCATATATTTT.

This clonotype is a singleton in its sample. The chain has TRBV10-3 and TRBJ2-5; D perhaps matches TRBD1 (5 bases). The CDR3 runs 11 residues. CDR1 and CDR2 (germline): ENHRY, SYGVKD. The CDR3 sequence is CVSSYRETQYF. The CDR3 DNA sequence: TGTGTCAGCAGCTACAGGGAGACCCAGTACTTC.

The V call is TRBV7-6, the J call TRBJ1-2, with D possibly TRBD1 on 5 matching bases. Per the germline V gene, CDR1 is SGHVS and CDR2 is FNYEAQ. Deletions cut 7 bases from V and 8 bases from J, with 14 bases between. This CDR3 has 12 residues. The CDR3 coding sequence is TGTGCCAGCACCCGCCGGGACTCAGGCTACACCTTC. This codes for CASTRRDSGYTF.

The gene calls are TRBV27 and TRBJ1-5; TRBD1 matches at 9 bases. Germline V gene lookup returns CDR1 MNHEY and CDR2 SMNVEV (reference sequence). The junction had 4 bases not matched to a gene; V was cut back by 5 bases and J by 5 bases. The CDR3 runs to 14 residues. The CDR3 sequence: CASSGDRGYQPQHF. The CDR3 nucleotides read TGTGCCAGCAGTGGAGACAGGGGGTATCAGCCCCAGCATTTT.

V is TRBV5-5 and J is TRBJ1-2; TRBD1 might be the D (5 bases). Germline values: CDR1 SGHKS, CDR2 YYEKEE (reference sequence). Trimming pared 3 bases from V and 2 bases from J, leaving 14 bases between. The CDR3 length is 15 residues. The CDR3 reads CASSWGTGANYGYTF. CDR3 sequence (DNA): TGTGCCAGCAGCTGGGGGACCGGCGCCAACTATGGCTACACCTTC.

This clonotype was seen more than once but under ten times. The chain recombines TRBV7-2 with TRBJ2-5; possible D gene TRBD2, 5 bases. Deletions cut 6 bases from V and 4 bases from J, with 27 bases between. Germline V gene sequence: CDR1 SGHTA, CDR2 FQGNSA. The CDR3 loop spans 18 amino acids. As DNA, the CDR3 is TGTGCCAGCAGTTCCGTGAGGCTTGAACTAGTTATAGGAGAGACCCAGTACTTC. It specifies CASSSVRLELVIGETQYF.

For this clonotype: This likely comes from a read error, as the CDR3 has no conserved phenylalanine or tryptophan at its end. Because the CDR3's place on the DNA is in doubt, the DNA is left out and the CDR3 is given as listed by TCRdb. CDR3 residues: CASSPDRGVA. The V gene is TRBV2, the J gene TRBJ2-7; no DNA check was done on the table's D call, TRBD1. The CDR3 is 10 amino acids long, termini counted. In germline, CDR1 is SNHLY, CDR2 FYNNEI.

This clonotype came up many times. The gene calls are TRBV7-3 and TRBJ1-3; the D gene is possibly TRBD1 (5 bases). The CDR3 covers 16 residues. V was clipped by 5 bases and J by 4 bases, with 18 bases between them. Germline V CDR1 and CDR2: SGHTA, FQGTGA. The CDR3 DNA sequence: TGTGCCAGCAGCCCTCAAGCGGGGGTTGGAGGAAACACCATATATTTT. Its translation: CASSPQAGVGGNTIYF.

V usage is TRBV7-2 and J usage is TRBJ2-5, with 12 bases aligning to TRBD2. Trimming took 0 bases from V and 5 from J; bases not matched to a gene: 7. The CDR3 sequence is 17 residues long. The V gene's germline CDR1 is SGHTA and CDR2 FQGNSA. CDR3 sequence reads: CASSLAASGRAAETQYF. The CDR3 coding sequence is TGTGCCAGCAGCTTAGCGGCTAGCGGGAGGGCCGCGGAGACCCAGTACTTC. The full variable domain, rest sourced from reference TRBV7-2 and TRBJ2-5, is GAGVSQSPSNKVTEKGKDVELRCDPISGHTALYWYRQSLGQGLEFLIYFQGNSAPDKSGLPSDRFSAERTGGSVSTLTIQRTQQEDSAVYLCASSLAASGRAAETQYFGPGTRLLVL.

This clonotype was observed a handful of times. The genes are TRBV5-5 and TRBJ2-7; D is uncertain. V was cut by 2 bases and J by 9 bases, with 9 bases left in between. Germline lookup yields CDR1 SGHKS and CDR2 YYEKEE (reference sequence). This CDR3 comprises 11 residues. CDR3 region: CASSFVPGQYF. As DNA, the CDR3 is TGTGCCAGCAGCTTTGTTCCTGGGCAGTACTTC.

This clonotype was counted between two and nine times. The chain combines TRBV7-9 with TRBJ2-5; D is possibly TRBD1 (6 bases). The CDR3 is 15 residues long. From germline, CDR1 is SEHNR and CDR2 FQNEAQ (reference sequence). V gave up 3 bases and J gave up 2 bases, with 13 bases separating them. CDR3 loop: CASSFSTGTQETQYF. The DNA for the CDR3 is TGTGCCAGCAGCTTTTCGACAGGTACACAAGAGACCCAGTACTTC. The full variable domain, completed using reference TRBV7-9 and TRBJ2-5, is DTGVSQNPRHKITKRGQNVTFRCDPISEHNRLYWYRQTLGQGPEFLTYFQNEAQLEKSRLLSDRFSAERPKGSFSTLEIQRTEQGDSAMYLCASSFSTGTQETQYFGPGTRLLVL.

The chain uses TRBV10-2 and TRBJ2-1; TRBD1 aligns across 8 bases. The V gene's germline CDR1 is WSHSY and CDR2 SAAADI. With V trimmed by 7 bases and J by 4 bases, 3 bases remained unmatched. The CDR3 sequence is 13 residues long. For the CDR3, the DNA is TGCGCCAGCAAAGGACAGGGTTACAATGAGCAGTTCTTC. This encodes CASKGQGYNEQFF.

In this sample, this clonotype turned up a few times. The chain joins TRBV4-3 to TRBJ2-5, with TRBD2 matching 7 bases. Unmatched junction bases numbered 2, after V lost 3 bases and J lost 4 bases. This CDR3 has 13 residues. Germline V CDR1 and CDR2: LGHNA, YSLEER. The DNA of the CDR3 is TGCGCCAGCAGCCAGGGGACTACAGAGACCCAGTACTTC. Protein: CASSQGTTETQYF.

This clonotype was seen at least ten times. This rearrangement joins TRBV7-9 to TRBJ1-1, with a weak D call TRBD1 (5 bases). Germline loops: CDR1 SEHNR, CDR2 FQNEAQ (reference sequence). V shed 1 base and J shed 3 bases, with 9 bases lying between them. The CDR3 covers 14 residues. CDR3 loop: CASSLVGRDTEAFF. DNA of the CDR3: TGTGCCAGCAGCTTAGTGGGGCGGGACACTGAAGCTTTCTTT.

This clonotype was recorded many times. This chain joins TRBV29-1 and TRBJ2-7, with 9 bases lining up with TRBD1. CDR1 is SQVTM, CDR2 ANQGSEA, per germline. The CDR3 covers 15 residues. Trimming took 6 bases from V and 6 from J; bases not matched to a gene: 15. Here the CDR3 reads CSVESFTTGGREQYF. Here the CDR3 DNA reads TGCAGCGTCGAGAGCTTTACGACAGGGGGTCGCGAGCAGTACTTC.

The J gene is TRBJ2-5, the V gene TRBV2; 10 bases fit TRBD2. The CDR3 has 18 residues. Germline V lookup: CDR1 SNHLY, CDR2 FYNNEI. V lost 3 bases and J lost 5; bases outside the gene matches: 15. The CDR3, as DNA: TGTGCCAGCAGTGACCCCCGGGCGCCTAGCGGGAGTGGTGAGACCCAGTACTTC. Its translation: CASSDPRAPSGSGETQYF.

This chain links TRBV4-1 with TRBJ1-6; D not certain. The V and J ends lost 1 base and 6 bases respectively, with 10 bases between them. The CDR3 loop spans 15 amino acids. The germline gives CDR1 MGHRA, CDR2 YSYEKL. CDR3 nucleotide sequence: TGCGCCAGCAGCCAAGCACGGATCCTTAATTCACCCCTCCACTTT. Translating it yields CASSQARILNSPLHF.

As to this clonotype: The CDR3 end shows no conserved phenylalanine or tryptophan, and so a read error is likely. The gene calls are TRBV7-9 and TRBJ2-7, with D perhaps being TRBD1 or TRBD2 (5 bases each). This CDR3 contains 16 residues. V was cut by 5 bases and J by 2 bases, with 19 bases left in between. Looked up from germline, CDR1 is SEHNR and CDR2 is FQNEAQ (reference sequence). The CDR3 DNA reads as TGTGCCAGCAGCCTCCCACCGGGACGGGTTACCTACGAGCAGTACCTC. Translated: CASSLPPGRVTYEQYL.

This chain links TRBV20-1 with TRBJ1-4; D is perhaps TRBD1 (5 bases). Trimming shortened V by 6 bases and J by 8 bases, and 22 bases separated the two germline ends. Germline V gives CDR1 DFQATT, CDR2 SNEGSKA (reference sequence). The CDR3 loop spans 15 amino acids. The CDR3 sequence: CSADATGEVEEKLFF. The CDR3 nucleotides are TGCAGTGCCGACGCTACGGGGGAGGTTGAGGAAAAACTGTTTTTT.

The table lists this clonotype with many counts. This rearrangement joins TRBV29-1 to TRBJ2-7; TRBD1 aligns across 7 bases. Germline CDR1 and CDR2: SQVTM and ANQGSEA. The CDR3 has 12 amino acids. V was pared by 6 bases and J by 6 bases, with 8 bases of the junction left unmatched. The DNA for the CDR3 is TGCAGCGTCCTCCTACAGGGGAGCGAGCAGTACTTC. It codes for CSVLLQGSEQYF.

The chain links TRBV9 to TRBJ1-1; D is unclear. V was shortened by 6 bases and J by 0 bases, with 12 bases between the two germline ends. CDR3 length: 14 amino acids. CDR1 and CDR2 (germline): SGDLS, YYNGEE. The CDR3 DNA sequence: TGTGCCAGCATCTCCATCGAGTTGAACACTGAAGCTTTCTTT. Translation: CASISIELNTEAFF.

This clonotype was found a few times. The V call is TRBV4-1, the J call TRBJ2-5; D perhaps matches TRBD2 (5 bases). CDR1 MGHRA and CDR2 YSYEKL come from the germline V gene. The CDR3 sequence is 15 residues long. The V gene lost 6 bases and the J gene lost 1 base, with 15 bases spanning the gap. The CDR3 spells CASSSLVRGQETQYF. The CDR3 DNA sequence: TGCGCCAGCAGTTCACTAGTACGCGGCCAAGAGACCCAGTACTTC.

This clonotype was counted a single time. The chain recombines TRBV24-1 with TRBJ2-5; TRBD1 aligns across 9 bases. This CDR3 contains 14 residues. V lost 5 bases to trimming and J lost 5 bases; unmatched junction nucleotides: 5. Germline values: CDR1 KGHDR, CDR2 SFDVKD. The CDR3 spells CATSAPDRGETQYF. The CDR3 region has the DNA TGTGCCACCAGTGCTCCGGACAGGGGTGAGACCCAGTACTTC.